This TCR beta chain comes out of a study of Graves' ophthalmopathy and Graves' hyperthyroidism. From RNA, the CDR3 regions of TCR beta chains were amplified and sequenced. First-round RT-PCR with HTBI primers preceded a second-round multiplex PCR. One entry per CDR3 protein results from TCRdb running MiXCR on the multiplex PCR reads. The top ten clones hold approximately 3.2% of a sample with a few hundred thousand distinct CDR3 sequences, around 20% of them seen once. The CDR3 length is 13 residues. V was trimmed by 7 bases and J by 3 bases, leaving 13 bases between them. Germline assignment: CDR1 MNHNS and CDR2 SASEGT. This clonotype was counted many times.

The material sequenced was peripheral blood. The source is a woman in her late teens or twenties with stable Graves' hyperthyroidism. This chain links TRBV6-1 with TRBJ2-7, with unresolved D. The DNA of the CDR3 is TGTGCCAGCAAAAAGGGTCAAGACTACGAGCAGTACTTC. This gives the protein CASKKGQDYEQYF.